This record concerns one T cell receptor (beta chain) sequence. It lacks a known antigen. The DNA is omitted, as the CDR3 cannot be located on it reliably, and the CDR3 follows TCRdb's listing. The sample has other DNA sequences that encode this CDR3 too. The data stem from a study of blood T cell repertoires in COVID-19 (TCRdb year 2020). Study-level background: Collaborator samples came from the United States, Italy and Spain and covered acute and convalescent phases of COVID-19. The dataset comprised deeply sampled blood TCRbeta repertoires from subjects exposed to, actively infected with, or recovered from COVID-19. Where available, HLA class I and class II types were obtained from metadata supplied by the sample provider rather than from assay-based typing. The material from the prospective study consisted of cDNA or gDNA derived from T cells, B-cell-depleted T cells, or PBMCs. The samples were drawn from the first 160 participants of the ongoing ImmuneRACE study and from over a thousand subjects provided by 6 global collaborators. A freely available public database, intended as a resource for researchers studying the immune response to SARS-CoV-2, is where the repertoires were released. The sample metadata nearly always contained a de-identified subject ID, COVID-19 status, age in years and sex. Summary of the overall study and its limitations: The quantity of clinical and demographic metadata differed by source and by participant and was supplied without curation.

From a lookup of the germline V gene, CDR1 and CDR2 are MDHEN and SYDVKM. The CDR3 covers 12 residues, taking in both the cysteine and the phenylalanine. Each collaborating institution followed its own protocols to collect whole blood in K2EDTA tubes. For TCRbeta analysis, collaborators shipped samples in one of three forms: frozen whole blood, isolated PBMCs, or DNA extracted from either of those sample types. The immunoSEQ Assay, a bias-controlled multiplex PCR, was used to amplify TCRbeta CDR3 regions from genomic DNA. The published analysis was carried out like this. The number of nucleated cells in each sample was estimated by amplification of reference gene primers within the assay. Sequence reads were collapsed and filtered to measure the absolute abundance of every unique TCRbeta CDR3 rearrangement. For each sample, productive Simpson clonality was calculated by taking the square root of Simpson's diversity index across productive rearrangements. TCRdb retrieved this table from immuneACCESS and kept in-frame rearrangements only. Not all clones are present; in checked studies, unresolved V genes account for under half, and no reason is known for the remainder. D and trimming were read from the DNA, whereas the V and J calls and clone size are those reported in that table. The sample table lists hundreds of thousands of clones, about 90% of them with a count of one. The ten largest clones add up to roughly 2.1% of the sample.

The clonotype was recovered from a young man with active or convalescent COVID-19. The V and J genes are TRBV28 and TRBJ2-7; the table calls TRBD2, which could not be checked here. Input material: peripheral blood. The encoded CDR3 is CASSTSGYEQYF.